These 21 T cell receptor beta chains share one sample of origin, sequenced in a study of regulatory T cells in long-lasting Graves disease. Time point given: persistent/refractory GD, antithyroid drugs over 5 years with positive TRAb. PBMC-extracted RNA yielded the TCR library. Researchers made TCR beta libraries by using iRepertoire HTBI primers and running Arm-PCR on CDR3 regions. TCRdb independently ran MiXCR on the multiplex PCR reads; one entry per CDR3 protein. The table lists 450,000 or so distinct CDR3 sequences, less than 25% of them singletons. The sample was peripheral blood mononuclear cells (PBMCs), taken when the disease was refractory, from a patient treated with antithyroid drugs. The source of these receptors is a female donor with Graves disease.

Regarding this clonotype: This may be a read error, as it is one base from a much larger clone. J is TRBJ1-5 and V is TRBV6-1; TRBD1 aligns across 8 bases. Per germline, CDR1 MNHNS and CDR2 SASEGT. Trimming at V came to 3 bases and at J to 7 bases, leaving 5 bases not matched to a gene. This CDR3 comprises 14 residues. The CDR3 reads CASSDPGGRQPQHF. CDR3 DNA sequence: TGTGCCAGCAGTGATCCAGGGGGCCGACAGCCCCAGCATTTT.

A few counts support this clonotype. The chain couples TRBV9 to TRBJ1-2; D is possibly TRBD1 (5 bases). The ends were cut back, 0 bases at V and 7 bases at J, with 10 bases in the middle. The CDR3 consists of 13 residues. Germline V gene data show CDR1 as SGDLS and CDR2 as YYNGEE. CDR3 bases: TGTGCCAGCAGCGTAGGTTCAGGGAGTGGCTACACCTTC. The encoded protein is CASSVGSGSGYTF.

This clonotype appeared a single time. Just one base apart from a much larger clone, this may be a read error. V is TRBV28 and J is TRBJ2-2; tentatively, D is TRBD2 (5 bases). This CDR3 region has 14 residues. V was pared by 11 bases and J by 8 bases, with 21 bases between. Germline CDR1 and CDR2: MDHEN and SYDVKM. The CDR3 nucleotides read TGTGCCGGAGCCCGCGGGCTTCTTACAGGGGAGCTGTTTTTT. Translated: CAGARGLLTGELFF.

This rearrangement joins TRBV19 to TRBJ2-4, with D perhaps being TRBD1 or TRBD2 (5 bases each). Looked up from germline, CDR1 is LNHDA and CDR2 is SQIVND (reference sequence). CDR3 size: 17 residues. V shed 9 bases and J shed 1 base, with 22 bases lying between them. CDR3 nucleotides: TGTGCCAGCGACCGGGGCAGGTCCTTGTTGGCCAAAAACATTCAGTACTTC. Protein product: CASDRGRSLLAKNIQYF. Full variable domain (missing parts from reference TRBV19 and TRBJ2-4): DGGITQSPKYLFRKEGQNVTLSCEQNLNHDAMYWYRQDPGQGLRLIYYSQIVNDFQKGDIAEGYSVSREKKESFPLTVTSAQKNPTAFYLCASDRGRSLLAKNIQYFGAGTRLSVL.

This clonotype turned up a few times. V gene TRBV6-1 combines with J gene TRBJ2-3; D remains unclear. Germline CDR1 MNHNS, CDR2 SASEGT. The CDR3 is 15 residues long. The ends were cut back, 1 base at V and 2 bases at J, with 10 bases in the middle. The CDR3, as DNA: TGTGCCAGCAGTGAAGTAAGGTATCCCACAGATACGCAGTATTTT. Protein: CASSEVRYPTDTQYF.

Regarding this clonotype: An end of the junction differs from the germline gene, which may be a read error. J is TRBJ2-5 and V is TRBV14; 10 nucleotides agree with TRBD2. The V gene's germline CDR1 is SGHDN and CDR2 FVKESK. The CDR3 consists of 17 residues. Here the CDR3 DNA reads TGTGTCAGCAGCTCAAGACTAGCGGGCCCACGGATTGAGACCCAGTACTTC. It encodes CVSSSRLAGPRIETQYF.

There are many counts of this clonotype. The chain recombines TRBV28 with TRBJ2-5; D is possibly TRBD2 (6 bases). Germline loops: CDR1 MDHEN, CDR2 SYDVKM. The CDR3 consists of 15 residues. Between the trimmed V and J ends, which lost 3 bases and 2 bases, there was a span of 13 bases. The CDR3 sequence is CASSFPTSLQETQYF. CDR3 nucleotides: TGTGCCAGCAGTTTCCCGACTAGTCTGCAAGAGACCCAGTACTTC.

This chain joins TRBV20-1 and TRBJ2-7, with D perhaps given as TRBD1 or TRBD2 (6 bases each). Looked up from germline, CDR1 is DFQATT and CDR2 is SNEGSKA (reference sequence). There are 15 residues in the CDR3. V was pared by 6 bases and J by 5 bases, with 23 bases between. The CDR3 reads CSAERARGLTDEQYF. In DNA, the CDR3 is TGCAGTGCCGAAAGGGCCCGGGGGCTTACGGACGAGCAGTACTTC.

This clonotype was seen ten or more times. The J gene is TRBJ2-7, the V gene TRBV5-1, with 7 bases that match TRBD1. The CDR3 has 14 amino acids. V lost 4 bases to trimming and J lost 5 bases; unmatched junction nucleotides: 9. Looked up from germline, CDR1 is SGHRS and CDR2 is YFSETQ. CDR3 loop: CASSPVQGDNEQYF. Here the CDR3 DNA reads TGCGCCAGCAGCCCCGTTCAGGGGGACAACGAGCAGTACTTC.

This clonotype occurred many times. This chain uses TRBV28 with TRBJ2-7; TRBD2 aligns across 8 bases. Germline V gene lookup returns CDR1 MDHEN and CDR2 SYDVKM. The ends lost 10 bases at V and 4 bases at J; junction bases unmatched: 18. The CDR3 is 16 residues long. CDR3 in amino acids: CATISPGSGSGYEQYF. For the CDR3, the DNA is TGTGCCACCATCAGCCCGGGGAGCGGGAGTGGGTACGAGCAGTACTTC.

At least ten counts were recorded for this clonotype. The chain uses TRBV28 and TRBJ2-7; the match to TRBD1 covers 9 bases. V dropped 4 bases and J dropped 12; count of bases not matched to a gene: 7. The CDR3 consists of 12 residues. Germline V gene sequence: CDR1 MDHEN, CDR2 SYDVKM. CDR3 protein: CASSSRTGAGYF. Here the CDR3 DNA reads TGTGCCAGCAGTTCCCGGACAGGGGCAGGGTACTTC.

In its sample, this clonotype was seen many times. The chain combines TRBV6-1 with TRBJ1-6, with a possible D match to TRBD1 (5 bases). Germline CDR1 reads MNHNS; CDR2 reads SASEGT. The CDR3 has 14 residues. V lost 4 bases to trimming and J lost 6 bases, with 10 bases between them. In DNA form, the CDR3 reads TGTGCCAGCAGTGTGGACAATCTTAATTCACCCCTCCACTTT. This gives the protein CASSVDNLNSPLHF.

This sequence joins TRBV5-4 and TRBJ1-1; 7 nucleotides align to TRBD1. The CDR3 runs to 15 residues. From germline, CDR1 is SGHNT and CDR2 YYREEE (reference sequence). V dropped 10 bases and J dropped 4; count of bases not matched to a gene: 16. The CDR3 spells CAWNPTGAPSTEAFF. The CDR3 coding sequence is TGTGCCTGGAACCCAACAGGGGCGCCAAGCACTGAAGCTTTCTTT.

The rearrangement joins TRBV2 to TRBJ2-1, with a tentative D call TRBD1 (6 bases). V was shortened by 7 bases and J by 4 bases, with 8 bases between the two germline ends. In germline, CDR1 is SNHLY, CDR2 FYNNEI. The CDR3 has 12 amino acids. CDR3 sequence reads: CASNGQYNEQFF. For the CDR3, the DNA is TGTGCCAGCAATGGACAGTACAATGAGCAGTTCTTC.

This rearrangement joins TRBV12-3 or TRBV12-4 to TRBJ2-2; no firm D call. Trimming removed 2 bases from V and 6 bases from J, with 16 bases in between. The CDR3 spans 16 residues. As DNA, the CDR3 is TGTGCCAGCAGTTTAAATGCCGAGCCTACCGCCGGGGAGCTGTTTTTT. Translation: CASSLNAEPTAGELFF.

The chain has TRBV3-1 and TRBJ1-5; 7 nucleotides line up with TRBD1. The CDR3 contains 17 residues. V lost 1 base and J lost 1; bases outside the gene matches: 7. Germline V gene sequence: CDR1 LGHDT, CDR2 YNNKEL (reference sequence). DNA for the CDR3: TGTGCCAGCAGCCAAGGGCTACAGGGGATCAGCAATCAGCCCCAGCATTTT. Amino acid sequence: CASSQGLQGISNQPQHF. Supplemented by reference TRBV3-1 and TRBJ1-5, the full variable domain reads DTAVSQTPKYLVTQMGNDKSIKCEQNLGHDTMYWYKQDSKKFLKIMFSYNNKELIINETVPNRFSPKSPDKAHLNLHINSLELGDSAVYFCASSQGLQGISNQPQHFGDGTRLSIL.

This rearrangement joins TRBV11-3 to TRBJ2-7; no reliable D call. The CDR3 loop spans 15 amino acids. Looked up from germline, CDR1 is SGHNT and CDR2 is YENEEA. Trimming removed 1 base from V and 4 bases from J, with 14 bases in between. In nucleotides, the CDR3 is TGTGCCAGCAGCTTAGGGGCTATGGGAACATACGAGCAGTACTTC. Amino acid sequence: CASSLGAMGTYEQYF.

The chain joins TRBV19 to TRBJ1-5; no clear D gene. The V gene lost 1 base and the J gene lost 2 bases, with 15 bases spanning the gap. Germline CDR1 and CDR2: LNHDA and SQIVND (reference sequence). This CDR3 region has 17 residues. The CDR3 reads CASSIVPRVGRNQPQHF. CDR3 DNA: TGTGCCAGTAGTATAGTACCGCGGGTAGGACGCAATCAGCCCCAGCATTTT. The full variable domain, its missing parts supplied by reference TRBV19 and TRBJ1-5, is DGGITQSPKYLFRKEGQNVTLSCEQNLNHDAMYWYRQDPGQGLRLIYYSQIVNDFQKGDIAEGYSVSREKKESFPLTVTSAQKNPTAFYLCASSIVPRVGRNQPQHFGDGTRLSIL.

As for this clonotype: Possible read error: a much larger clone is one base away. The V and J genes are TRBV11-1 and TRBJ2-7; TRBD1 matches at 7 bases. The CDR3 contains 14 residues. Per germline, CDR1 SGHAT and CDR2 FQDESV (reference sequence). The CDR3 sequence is CVSSFDRVDHEQYF. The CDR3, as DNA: TGTGTCAGCAGCTTCGACAGGGTTGACCACGAGCAGTACTTC.

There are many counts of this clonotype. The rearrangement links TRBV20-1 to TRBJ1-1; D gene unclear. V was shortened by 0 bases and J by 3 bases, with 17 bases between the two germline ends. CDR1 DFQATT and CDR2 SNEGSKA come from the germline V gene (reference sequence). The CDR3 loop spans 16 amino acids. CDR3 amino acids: CSARELRSGSDTEAFF. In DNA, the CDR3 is TGCAGTGCTAGAGAGCTCAGGTCTGGTAGCGACACTGAAGCTTTCTTT.

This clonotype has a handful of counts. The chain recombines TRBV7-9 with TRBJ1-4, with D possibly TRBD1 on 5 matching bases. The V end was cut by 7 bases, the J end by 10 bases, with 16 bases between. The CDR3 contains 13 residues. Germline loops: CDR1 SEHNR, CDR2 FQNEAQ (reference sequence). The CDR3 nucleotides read TGTGCCAGCACCCGCCTGGGCCAGGGAAAACTGTTTTTT. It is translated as CASTRLGQGKLFF. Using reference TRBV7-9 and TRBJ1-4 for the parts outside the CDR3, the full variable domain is DTGVSQNPRHKITKRGQNVTFRCDPISEHNRLYWYRQTLGQGPEFLTYFQNEAQLEKSRLLSDRFSAERPKGSFSTLEIQRTEQGDSAMYLCASTRLGQGKLFFGSGTQLSVL.